This TCR beta chain is from a study of cytomegalovirus exposure and HLA in healthy donors. The overall study: Roughly 180 million T cells yielded 90 million to 130 million unique TCR beta sequences, as an earlier analysis found.

Points on this clone: Its antigen remains unknown.

PCR employed 60 Vbeta and 13 Jbeta primers. Assay used: immunoSEQ multiplex PCR; TCRdb lists only in-frame clones, some missing. This sample's table has 150,000 to 200,000 clones. The CDR3 spans 17 residues. CDR1 SGHTA and CDR2 FQGNSA come from the germline V gene. The V segment lost 5 bases and the J segment 4 bases; nucleotides outside the gene matches: 13. Findings and caveats of the study: Versus the approximately 700-donor mean, an Asian-associated ancestry cluster reportedly showed fewer N-insertions in a later analysis. For cytomegalovirus status, the classifier reportedly gave diagnoses with high specificity and sensitivity. Being productive about 90% or about 30% of the time was typical of most TCR beta V segments in an earlier analysis.

The chain recombines TRBV7-2 with TRBJ2-2, with TRBD2 matching 7 bases. This receptor was obtained from a woman aged 55-69 years in good health and CMV-seronegative. The sequenced sample was PBMCs. CDR3 amino acids: CASSVKAGPAGTGELFF. Here the CDR3 DNA reads TGTGCCAGCAGCGTAAAAGCGGGGCCCGCGGGCACCGGGGAGCTGTTTTTT.